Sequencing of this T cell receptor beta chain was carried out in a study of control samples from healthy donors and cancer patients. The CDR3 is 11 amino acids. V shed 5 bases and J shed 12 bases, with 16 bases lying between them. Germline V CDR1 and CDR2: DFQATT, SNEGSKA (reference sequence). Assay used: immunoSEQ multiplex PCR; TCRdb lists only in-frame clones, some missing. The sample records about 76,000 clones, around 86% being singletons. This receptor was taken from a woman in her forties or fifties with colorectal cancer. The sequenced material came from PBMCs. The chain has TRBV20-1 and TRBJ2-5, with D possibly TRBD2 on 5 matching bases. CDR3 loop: CSAGRAETKYF. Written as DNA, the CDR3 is TGCAGTGCTGGCAGAGCGGAGACAAAGTACTTC.